This entry describes one T cell receptor (beta chain). The germline V gene encodes CDR1 SGHNT and CDR2 YYREEE (reference sequence). Trimming took off 4 bases at V and 5 bases at J, with 9 bases between the two ends. The CDR3 has 12 amino acids. The record originates from a study of blood T cell repertoires in COVID-19. The data were produced by immunoSEQ multiplex PCR, yet TCRdb's version contains in-frame clones alone and is incomplete. This table has about 150,000 clones, approximately 90% appearing once. The chain links TRBV5-4 to TRBJ2-5; D perhaps matches TRBD2 (6 bases). The specimen sequenced was peripheral blood. The TCR originated in a man aged 18 to 29 with COVID-19, enrolled during active disease. The CDR3 loop is CASSHREETQYF. CDR3 bases: TGTGCCAGCAGCCACCGGGAGGAGACCCAGTACTTC.